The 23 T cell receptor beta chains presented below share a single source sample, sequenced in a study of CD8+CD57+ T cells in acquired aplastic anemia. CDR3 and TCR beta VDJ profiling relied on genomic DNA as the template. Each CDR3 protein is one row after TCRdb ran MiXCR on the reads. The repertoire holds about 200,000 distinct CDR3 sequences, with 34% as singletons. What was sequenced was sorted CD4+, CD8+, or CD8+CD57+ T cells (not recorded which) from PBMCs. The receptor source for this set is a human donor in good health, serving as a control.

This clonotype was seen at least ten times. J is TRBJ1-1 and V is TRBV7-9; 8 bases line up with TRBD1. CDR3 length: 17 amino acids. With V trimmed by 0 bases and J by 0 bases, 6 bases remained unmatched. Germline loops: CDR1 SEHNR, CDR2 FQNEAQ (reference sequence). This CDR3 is CASSLAWTGKLNTEAFF. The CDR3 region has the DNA TGTGCCAGCAGCTTAGCATGGACAGGGAAGTTGAACACTGAAGCTTTCTTT.

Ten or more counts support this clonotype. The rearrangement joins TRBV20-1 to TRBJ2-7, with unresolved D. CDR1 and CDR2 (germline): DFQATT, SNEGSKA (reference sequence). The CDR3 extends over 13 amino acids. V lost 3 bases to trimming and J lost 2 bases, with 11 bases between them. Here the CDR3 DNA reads TGCAGTGCTAGCAATCTCTTCCCCTACGAGCAGTACTTC. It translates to CSASNLFPYEQYF.

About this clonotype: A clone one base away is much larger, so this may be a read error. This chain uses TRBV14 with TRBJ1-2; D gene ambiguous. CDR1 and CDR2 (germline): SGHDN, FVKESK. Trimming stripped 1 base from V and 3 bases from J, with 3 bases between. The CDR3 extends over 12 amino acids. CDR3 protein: CASSQVDYGYTF. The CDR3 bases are TGTGCCAGCAGCCAAGTAGACTATGGCTACACCTTC.

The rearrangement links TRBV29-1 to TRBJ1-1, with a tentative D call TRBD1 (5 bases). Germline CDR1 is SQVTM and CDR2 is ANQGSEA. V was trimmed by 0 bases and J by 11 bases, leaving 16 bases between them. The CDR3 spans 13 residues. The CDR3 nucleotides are TGCAGCGTTGAAGATCCGGCAGGGAGATTGGCTTTCTTT. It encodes CSVEDPAGRLAFF.

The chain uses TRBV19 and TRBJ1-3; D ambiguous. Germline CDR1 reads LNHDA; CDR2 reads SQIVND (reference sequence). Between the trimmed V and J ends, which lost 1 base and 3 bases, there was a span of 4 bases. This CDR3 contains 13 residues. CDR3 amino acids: CASSIGIGNTIYF. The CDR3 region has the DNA TGTGCCAGTAGTATAGGGATTGGAAACACCATATATTTT.

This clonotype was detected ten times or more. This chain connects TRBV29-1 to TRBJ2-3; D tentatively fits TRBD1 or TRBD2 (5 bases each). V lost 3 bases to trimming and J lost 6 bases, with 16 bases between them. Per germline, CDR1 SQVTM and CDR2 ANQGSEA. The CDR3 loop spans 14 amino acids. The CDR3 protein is CSVEWWDLGDTQYF. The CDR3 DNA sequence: TGCAGCGTTGAGTGGTGGGACCTGGGGGATACGCAGTATTTT.

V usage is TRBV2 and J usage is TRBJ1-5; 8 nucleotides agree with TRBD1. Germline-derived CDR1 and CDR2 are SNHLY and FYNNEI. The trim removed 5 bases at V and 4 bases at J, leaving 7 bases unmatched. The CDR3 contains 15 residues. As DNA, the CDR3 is TGTGCCAGCAGTTGGGACAGGAGACCTAATCAGCCCCAGCATTTT. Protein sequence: CASSWDRRPNQPQHF.

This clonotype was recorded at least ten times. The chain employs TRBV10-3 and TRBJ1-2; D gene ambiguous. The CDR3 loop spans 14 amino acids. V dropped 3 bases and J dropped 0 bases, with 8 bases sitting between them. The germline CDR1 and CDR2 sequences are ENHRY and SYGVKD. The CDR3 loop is CAISDISSNYGYTF. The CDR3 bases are TGTGCCATCAGTGATATCAGCTCTAACTATGGCTACACCTTC.

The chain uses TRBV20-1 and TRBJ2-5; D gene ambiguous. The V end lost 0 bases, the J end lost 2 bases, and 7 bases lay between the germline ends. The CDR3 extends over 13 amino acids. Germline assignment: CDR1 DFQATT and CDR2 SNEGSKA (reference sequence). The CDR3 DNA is TGCAGTGCTAGAGAAATGGTTCAAGAGACCCAGTACTTC. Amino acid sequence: CSAREMVQETQYF.

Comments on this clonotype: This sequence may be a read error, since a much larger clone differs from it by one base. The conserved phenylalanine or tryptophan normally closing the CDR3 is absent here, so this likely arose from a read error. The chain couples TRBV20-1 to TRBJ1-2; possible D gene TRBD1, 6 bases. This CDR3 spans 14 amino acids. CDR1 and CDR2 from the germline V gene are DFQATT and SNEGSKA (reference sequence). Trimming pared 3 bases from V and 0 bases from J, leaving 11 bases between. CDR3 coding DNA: TGCAGTGCTAGTTTGACAGGACCTAACTATGGCTACACCCTC. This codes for CSASLTGPNYGYTL.

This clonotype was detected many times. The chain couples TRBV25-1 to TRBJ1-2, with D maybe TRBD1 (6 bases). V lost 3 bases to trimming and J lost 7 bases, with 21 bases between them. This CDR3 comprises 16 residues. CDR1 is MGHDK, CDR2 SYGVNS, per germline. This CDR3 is CASSDPRSGGAGGYTF. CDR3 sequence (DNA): TGTGCCAGCAGTGACCCTAGGTCTGGGGGCGCCGGTGGCTACACCTTC.

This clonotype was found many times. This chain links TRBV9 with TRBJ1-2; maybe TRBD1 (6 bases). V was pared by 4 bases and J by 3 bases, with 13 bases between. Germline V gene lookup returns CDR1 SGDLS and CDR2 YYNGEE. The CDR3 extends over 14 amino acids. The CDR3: CASSPRTDYYGYTF. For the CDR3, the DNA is TGTGCCAGCAGCCCACGGACAGACTACTATGGCTACACCTTC.

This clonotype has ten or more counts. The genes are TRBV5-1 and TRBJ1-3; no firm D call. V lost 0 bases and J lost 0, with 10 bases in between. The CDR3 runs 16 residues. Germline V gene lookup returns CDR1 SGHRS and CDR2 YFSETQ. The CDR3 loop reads CASSLGYSHSGNTIYF. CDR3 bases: TGCGCCAGCAGCTTGGGCTACAGCCACTCTGGAAACACCATATATTTT.

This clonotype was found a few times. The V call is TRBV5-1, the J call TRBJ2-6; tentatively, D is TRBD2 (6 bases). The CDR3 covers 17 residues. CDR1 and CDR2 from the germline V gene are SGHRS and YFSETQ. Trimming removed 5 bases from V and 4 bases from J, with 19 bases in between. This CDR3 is CASSAGGLSSGANVLTF. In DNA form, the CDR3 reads TGCGCCAGCAGTGCCGGAGGGCTTAGCTCCGGGGCCAACGTCCTGACTTTC.

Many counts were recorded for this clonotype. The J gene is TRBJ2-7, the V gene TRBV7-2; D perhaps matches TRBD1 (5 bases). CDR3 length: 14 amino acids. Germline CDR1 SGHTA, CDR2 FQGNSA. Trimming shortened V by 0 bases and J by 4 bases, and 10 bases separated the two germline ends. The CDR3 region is CASSLASGSYEQYF. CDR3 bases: TGTGCCAGCAGCTTAGCGTCAGGGTCTTACGAGCAGTACTTC.

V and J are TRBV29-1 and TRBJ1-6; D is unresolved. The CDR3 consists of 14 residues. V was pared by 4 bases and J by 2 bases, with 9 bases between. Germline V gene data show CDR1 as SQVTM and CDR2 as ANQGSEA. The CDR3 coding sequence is TGCAGCGTTGTACGTAGGGCCTATAATTCACCCCTCCACTTT. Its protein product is CSVVRRAYNSPLHF.

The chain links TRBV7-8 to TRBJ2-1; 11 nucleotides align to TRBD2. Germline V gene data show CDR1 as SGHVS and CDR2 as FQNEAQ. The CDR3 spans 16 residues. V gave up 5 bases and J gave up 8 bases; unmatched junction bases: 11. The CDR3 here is CASSPLSGGAIDEQFF. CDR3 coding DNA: TGTGCCAGCAGCCCACTTAGCGGGGGGGCCATCGATGAGCAGTTCTTC.

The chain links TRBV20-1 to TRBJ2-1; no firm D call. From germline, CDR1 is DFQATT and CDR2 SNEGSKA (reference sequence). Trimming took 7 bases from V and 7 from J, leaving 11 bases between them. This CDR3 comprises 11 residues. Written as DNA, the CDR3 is TGCAGTGGTGACTGGGCGAATGAGCAGTTCTTC. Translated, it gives CSGDWANEQFF.

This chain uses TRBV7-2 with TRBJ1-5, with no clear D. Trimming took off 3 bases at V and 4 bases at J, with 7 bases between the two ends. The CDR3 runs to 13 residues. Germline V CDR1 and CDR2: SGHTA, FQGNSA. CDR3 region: CASSFHGNQPQHF. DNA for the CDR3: TGTGCCAGCAGCTTTCATGGGAATCAGCCCCAGCATTTT.

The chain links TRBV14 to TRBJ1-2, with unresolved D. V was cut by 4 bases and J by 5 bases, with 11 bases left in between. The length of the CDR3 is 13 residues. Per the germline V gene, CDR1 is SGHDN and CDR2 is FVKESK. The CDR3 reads CASSPGLPYGYTF. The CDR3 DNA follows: TGTGCCAGCAGCCCTGGTTTACCTTATGGCTACACCTTC.

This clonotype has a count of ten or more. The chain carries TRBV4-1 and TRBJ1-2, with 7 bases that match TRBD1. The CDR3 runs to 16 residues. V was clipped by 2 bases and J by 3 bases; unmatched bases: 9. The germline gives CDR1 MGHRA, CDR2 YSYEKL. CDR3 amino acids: CASSQPHRGTDYGYTF. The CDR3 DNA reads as TGCGCCAGCAGCCAACCCCACCGCGGGACAGACTATGGCTACACCTTC.

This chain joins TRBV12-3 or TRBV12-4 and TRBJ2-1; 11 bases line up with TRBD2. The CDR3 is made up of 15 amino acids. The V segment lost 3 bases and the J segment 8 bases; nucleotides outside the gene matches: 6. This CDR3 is CASSFGTSGLYEQFF. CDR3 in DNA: TGTGCCAGCAGTTTTGGGACTAGCGGACTCTATGAGCAGTTCTTC.

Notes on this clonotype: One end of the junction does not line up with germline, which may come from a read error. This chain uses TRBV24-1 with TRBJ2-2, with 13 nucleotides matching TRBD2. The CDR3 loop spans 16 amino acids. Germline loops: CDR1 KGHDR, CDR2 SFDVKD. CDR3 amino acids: CAASDLWTSGRGELFF. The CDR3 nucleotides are TGTGCCGCCAGTGATTTGTGGACTAGCGGGAGAGGGGAGCTGTTTTTT.